The 15 T cell receptor beta chains listed next were all sequenced from one sample in a study of cytotoxic CD8 clonotypes in ibrutinib-treated CLL. Sequencing was performed with immunoSEQ multiplex PCR; in TCRdb, only in-frame clones are kept and a portion is missing. The sample consists of 90,000 to 95,000 clones, approximately 80% of them appearing once. Sequenced material: PBMCs, taken after 24 months of ibrutinib treatment. These receptors came from a human donor with chronic lymphocytic leukemia.

The chain combines TRBV5-4 with TRBJ2-3; D possibly matches TRBD1 or TRBD2 (6 bases each). The length of the CDR3 is 17 residues. V shed 5 bases and J shed 3 bases, with 22 bases lying between them. Germline lookup yields CDR1 SGHNT and CDR2 YYREEE (reference sequence). The CDR3 region is CASRPRGAGGSTDTQYF. As DNA, the CDR3 is TGTGCCAGCAGGCCTAGGGGGGCTGGGGGTTCGACAGATACGCAGTATTTT.

The gene calls are TRBV19 and TRBJ1-4; D might be TRBD1 (5 bases). Germline V gene sequence: CDR1 LNHDA, CDR2 SQIVND (reference sequence). Trimming took 5 bases from V and 9 from J, leaving 16 bases between them. The CDR3 spans 14 residues. In DNA, the CDR3 is TGTGCCAGTAGTTCGGGGAGGGGAAAGCAAAAACTGTTTTTT. Translated: CASSSGRGKQKLFF.

The J gene is TRBJ1-1, the V gene TRBV19; 9 bases map to TRBD1. Germline V gives CDR1 LNHDA, CDR2 SQIVND (reference sequence). Losses at the gene ends were 5 bases for V and 5 bases for J; bases not matched to a gene: 0. The CDR3 contains 12 residues. The CDR3 here is CASSDRGTEAFF. CDR3 coding DNA: TGTGCCAGTAGTGACAGGGGGACTGAAGCTTTCTTT.

The rearrangement links TRBV27 to TRBJ2-6; 8 positions agree with TRBD2. The length of the CDR3 is 17 residues. Germline V CDR1 and CDR2: MNHEY, SMNVEV (reference sequence). The junction had 7 bases not matched to a gene; V was cut back by 6 bases and J by 0 bases. The CDR3 loop is CASRRPGGVSGANVLTF. CDR3 in DNA: TGTGCCAGCAGACGCCCCGGGGGGGTCTCTGGGGCCAACGTCCTGACTTTC.

The rearrangement joins TRBV7-6 to TRBJ2-1, with D possibly TRBD2 on 6 matching bases. The CDR3 covers 15 residues. Germline lookup yields CDR1 SGHVS and CDR2 FNYEAQ. Between the trimmed V and J ends, which lost 4 bases and 5 bases, there was a span of 15 bases. The chain's CDR3 is CASSSGLPPNNEQFF. CDR3 bases: TGTGCCAGCAGCTCGGGACTCCCTCCCAACAATGAGCAGTTCTTC.

The V gene is TRBV28, the J gene TRBJ2-4, with 10 bases aligning to TRBD1. V was clipped by 5 bases and J by 8 bases; unmatched bases: 12. The germline CDR1 and CDR2 sequences are MDHEN and SYDVKM. This CDR3 region has 16 residues. CDR3 sequence: CASSRDRGPEPDIQYF. The CDR3 region has the DNA TGTGCCAGCAGTCGTGACAGGGGGCCCGAACCGGACATTCAGTACTTC.

The chain links TRBV5-4 to TRBJ1-4; tentatively, D is TRBD1 (6 bases). The germline V and J ends were trimmed by 1 base and 13 bases, with 14 bases remaining between them. The CDR3 has 13 residues. Germline V CDR1 and CDR2: SGHNT, YYREEE (reference sequence). The CDR3 loop is CASSLYGDNRLFF. The CDR3 DNA reads TGTGCCAGCAGCTTGTACGGGGACAACCGACTGTTTTTT.

With respect to this clone: Distinct nucleotide sequences in the sample also encode this CDR3. The chain uses TRBV5-1 and TRBJ2-7; 11 positions agree with TRBD1. The CDR3 contains 14 residues. J lost 3 bases, V lost 3 bases, and 2 bases had no gene match. The germline V gene encodes CDR1 SGHRS and CDR2 YFSETQ. The CDR3 DNA follows: TGCGCCAGCAGCTCCGGGACAGGGGGCTACGAGCAGTACTTC. Residues: CASSSGTGGYEQYF.

The chain is built from TRBV5-6 and TRBJ2-6, with D unclear. With 4 bases removed from V and 1 base from J, the gap between germline ends came to 9 bases. CDR3 length: 15 amino acids. The V gene's germline CDR1 is SGHDT and CDR2 YYEEEE. The CDR3 DNA follows: TGTGCCAGCAGCCTTCAGCTATCTGGGGCCAACGTCCTGACTTTC. Translation gives CASSLQLSGANVLTF.

V and J are TRBV6-1 and TRBJ2-2, with 9 bases matching TRBD1. Trimming at V came to 10 bases and at J to 4 bases, leaving 4 bases not matched to a gene. The germline V gene encodes CDR1 MNHNS and CDR2 SASEGT. CDR3 length: 13 residues. CDR3 coding DNA: TGTGCCACAGGACAGGGGATCACCGGGGAGCTGTTTTTT. Translated: CATGQGITGELFF.

The rearrangement uses TRBV2 and TRBJ2-7; the D call may be TRBD1 or TRBD2 (5 bases each). CDR3 length equals 15 residues. Per the germline V gene, CDR1 is SNHLY and CDR2 is FYNNEI. V shed 5 bases and J shed 2 bases, with 16 bases lying between them. DNA of the CDR3: TGTGCCAGCAGTTACGACGGGGCGTTAGCCTACGAGCAGTACTTC. It is translated as CASSYDGALAYEQYF. The whole variable domain, remainder taken from reference TRBV2 and TRBJ2-7, is EPEVTQTPSHQVTQMGQEVILRCVPISNHLYFYWYRQILGQKVEFLVSFYNNEISEKSEIFDDQFSVERPDGSNFTLKIRSTKLEDSAMYFCASSYDGALAYEQYFGPGTRLTVT.

This chain joins TRBV5-8 and TRBJ2-1; no definite D call. CDR3 size: 15 residues. In germline, CDR1 is SGHTS, CDR2 YDEGEE. V was clipped by 0 bases and J by 7 bases, with 14 bases between them. The CDR3 is CASSLGASRTNEQFF. DNA of the CDR3: TGTGCCAGCAGCTTGGGAGCTAGTCGCACAAATGAGCAGTTCTTC.

DNA for the CDR3: TGTGCCTGGAGTGCATGGGCATGGACAGCGAAAGAAAATTCACCCCTCCACTTT. Protein sequence: CAWSAWAWTAKENSPLHF. The rearrangement joins TRBV30 to TRBJ1-6; D is perhaps TRBD1 (6 bases). The CDR3 has 18 residues. Germline-derived CDR1 and CDR2 are GTSNPN and SVGIG (reference sequence). The V end was cut by 1 base, the J end by 7 bases, with 23 bases between. The full variable domain, its missing parts supplied by reference TRBV30 and TRBJ1-6, is SQTIHQWPATLVQPVGSPLSLECTVEGTSNPNLYWYRQAAGRGLQLLFYSVGIGQISSEVPQNLSASRPQDRQFILSSKKLLLSDSGFYLCAWSAWAWTAKENSPLHFGNGTRLTVT.

This rearrangement joins TRBV9 to TRBJ2-5; TRBD1 aligns across 9 bases. With the DNA end fitting TRBJ2-7 better, the J assignment may be wrong. The CDR3 loop spans 15 amino acids. CDR1 is SGDLS, CDR2 YYNGEE, per germline. The CDR3 nucleotides are TGTGCCAGCAGCGCCGGTCCTGGACAGGGGTACGAGCAGTACTTC. Its protein is CASSAGPGQGYEQYF.

The rearrangement uses TRBV2 and TRBJ2-3, with D unresolved. V lost 4 bases, J lost 0 bases, and 11 bases lay in between. CDR3 length: 15 amino acids. CDR1 is SNHLY, CDR2 FYNNEI, per germline. CDR3 bases: TGTGCCAGCAGTGGAGGACCCTCTAGCACAGATACGCAGTATTTT. This translates into CASSGGPSSTDTQYF.